This T cell receptor beta chain was captured in a study of OX40 agonist ivuxolimab in advanced cancers. Study-level background: Ivuxolimab, which targeted the costimulatory receptor OX40 (CD134), was an agonistic, fully human IgG2 monoclonal antibody. Intravenous ivuxolimab was administered to patients every 2 weeks at six dose levels: 0.01, 0.1, 0.3, 1.5, 3 and 10 mg/kg. In the dose-escalation cohort, around four fifths of patients were male, and the mean age was 60 years with a range of roughly 20 to 79. Among the approximately 50 dose-escalation patients, around 20 had hepatocellular carcinoma, around 15 melanoma, 9 renal cell carcinoma and 9 head and neck cancer. Peripheral TCRbeta sequencing was intended to test whether TCR sequence diversity was altered and clonal T-cell expansion was caused by ivuxolimab. Partial responses occurred in three dose-escalation patients, of whom one had hepatocellular carcinoma and two had cutaneous melanoma. Patients were allowed to have had prior anti-PD-1, anti-PD-L1 or anti-CTLA-4 therapy, and approximately 40% of the dose-escalation patients had previously received checkpoint inhibitors. The paper covers the monotherapy dose-escalation part of the phase I ivuxolimab trial, which included N of about 56 patients. Study-level results and caveats: In the 0.1-3.0 mg/kg groups, partial responders were among the patients with the lowest normalized peripheral clonal expansion, particularly in CD8+ T cells. The antigen specificity of the clonally expanded peripheral T cells was not determined. At doses of 0.1 to 3.0 mg/kg, clonal expansion of both CD4+ and CD8+ T cells in blood was seen between baseline and week 6. After ivuxolimab, more expanded clones were found on average in CD8+ T cells than in CD4+ T cells. Low levels of normalized T-cell clonal expansion were also seen in some nonresponding patients.

The trial excluded patients who had a history of autoimmune disease or were on systemic immunosuppression. Peripheral blood for TCR sequencing was collected from all dose cohorts at baseline, on cycle 4 day 1, and on cycle 7 day 1. The samples were drawn from a first-in-human, open-label, multicenter phase I dose-escalation trial of ivuxolimab. Adults with locally advanced or metastatic head and neck squamous cell, hepatocellular, melanoma or renal cell carcinoma were enrolled in the trial. Before TCR sequencing, CD4+ T cells and CD8+ T cells from peripheral blood were sorted into separate populations. Genomic DNA was extracted from sorted cells for sequencing of the TCRbeta CDR3 region. The immunoSEQ Assay was used to sequence the TCRbeta CDR3 regions. TCRdb obtained this table from immuneACCESS and retained in-frame rearrangements with V and J assigned. These tables miss some clones; where compared with another copy, unresolved V genes account for less than half of the shortfall, and the remainder is unexplained. This sample lists 68,000 or so clones; 65% to 85% were detected once. The leading ten clones occupy 11% of the sample.

Regarding this clone: Its antigen is unknown. The record has no base qualities; no much larger clone is one base away.

The source material was CD4+ or CD8+ T cells sorted from blood, sampled in a trial of the OX40 agonist ivuxolimab. The clonotype originates from an adult with an advanced solid tumor such as melanoma, head and neck, liver or kidney cancer.

The CDR3 protein sequence reads: CASSQDLSRRETQYF. The DNA is TGCGCCAGCAGCCAAGATTTATCCAGGCGAGAGACCCAGTACTTC. The rearrangement combines TRBV4-1 with TRBJ2-5; no D gene call is confident. The cysteine opens and the phenylalanine closes a CDR3 of 15 amino acids. Only the CDR3 region is kept as DNA, spanning 45 bases read in frame from base 1. The germline V gene specifies MGHRA as CDR1 and YSYEKL as CDR2. V is clipped by 0 bases and J by 4 bases, and the sequence between their germline boundaries is 12 bases long.